These 32 T cell receptor beta chains were all obtained from the same sample, sequenced in a study of beta chain features in type 1 diabetes. Overall study findings and caveats: Shortening that was moderate but significant affected the TCRB CDR3s of Type 1 diabetes patients in all four CD4+ subsets.

TCRB transcripts that were expressed got sequenced, as all of the isolated RNA had been reverse transcribed. The data were produced by immunoSEQ multiplex PCR, yet TCRdb's version contains in-frame clones alone and is incomplete. The sample yields around 280,000 clones, roughly 15% seen once. These TCRs' antigens remain unknown. Sequencing was performed on naive CD4+ T cells from blood. The source of these receptors is a man between 18 and 29 years old with type 1 diabetes.

The CDR3 nucleotides are TGTGCCAGCAGTGAATTCCCGATGCGAGATACGCAGTATTTT. Its protein product is CASSEFPMRDTQYF. This chain uses TRBV2 with TRBJ2-3; D is ambiguous. V lost 2 bases and J lost 5, with 11 bases in between. Germline CDR1 SNHLY, CDR2 FYNNEI. The CDR3 has 14 amino acids.

This clone was seen more than once but under ten times. The genes are TRBV7-8 and TRBJ2-3, with TRBD2 identical over 8 bases. The CDR3 extends over 18 amino acids. Trimming removed 5 bases from V and 4 bases from J; junction bases left unmatched: 17. Germline V gives CDR1 SGHVS, CDR2 FQNEAQ. The CDR3 reads CASSRRVLAERGADTQYF. DNA for the CDR3: TGTGCCAGCAGCCGCCGCGTACTAGCGGAGAGGGGCGCAGATACGCAGTATTTT.

The V gene is TRBV19, the J gene TRBJ2-1; 8 bases line up with TRBD1. Germline CDR1 is LNHDA and CDR2 is SQIVND (reference sequence). J gave up 11 bases and V 7 bases, and 13 bases lay outside the gene matches. This CDR3 has 14 amino acids. The CDR3 spells CASTEQRTGFKQFF. The CDR3 DNA follows: TGTGCCAGTACCGAACAGCGGACAGGGTTTAAGCAGTTCTTC.

The gene calls are TRBV19 and TRBJ2-5, with 12 nucleotides matching TRBD2. The V gene's germline CDR1 is LNHDA and CDR2 SQIVND (reference sequence). This CDR3 spans 15 amino acids. The ends lost 4 bases at V and 3 bases at J; junction bases unmatched: 3. The CDR3 loop reads CASSTWTSGEETQYF. The CDR3, as DNA: TGTGCCAGTAGTACATGGACTAGCGGGGAAGAGACCCAGTACTTC. Together with reference TRBV19 and TRBJ2-5, the CDR3 gives the full variable domain: DGGITQSPKYLFRKEGQNVTLSCEQNLNHDAMYWYRQDPGQGLRLIYYSQIVNDFQKGDIAEGYSVSREKKESFPLTVTSAQKNPTAFYLCASSTWTSGEETQYFGPGTRLLVL.

This sequence joins TRBV25-1 and TRBJ2-1, with TRBD2 as a possible D gene (6 bases). CDR3 size: 13 residues. V gave up 2 bases and J gave up 7 bases, with 9 bases separating them. Germline V gives CDR1 MGHDK, CDR2 SYGVNS. The CDR3 DNA is TGTGCCAGCAGTGAACCCCGGGGGAATGAGCAGTTCTTC. Its protein is CASSEPRGNEQFF.

The V and J genes are TRBV19 and TRBJ2-7, with a possible D match to TRBD2 (8 bases). Germline V gives CDR1 LNHDA, CDR2 SQIVND (reference sequence). Trimming removed 5 bases from V and 0 bases from J, with 14 bases in between. CDR3 length equals 15 residues. The CDR3 region has the DNA TGTGCCAGTAGTGAGACAGGGACTAGCTCCTACGAGCAGTACTTC. Protein product: CASSETGTSSYEQYF.

V usage is TRBV5-8 and J usage is TRBJ2-3; D not certain. V dropped 0 bases and J dropped 4 bases, with 9 bases sitting between them. The germline V gene encodes CDR1 SGHTS and CDR2 YDEGEE. The CDR3 totals 14 residues. CDR3 amino acids: CASSLGRNSDTQYF. For the CDR3, the DNA is TGTGCCAGCAGCTTGGGCAGGAATTCAGATACGCAGTATTTT. Full variable domain (outside the CDR3, taken from reference TRBV5-8 and TRBJ2-3): EAGVTQSPTHLIKTRGQQATLRCSPISGHTSVYWYQQALGLGLQFLLWYDEGEERNRGNFPPRFSGRQFPNYSSELNVNALELEDSALYLCASSLGRNSDTQYFGPGTRLTVL.

J is TRBJ1-1 and V is TRBV18; 7 bases align to TRBD1. With 8 bases clipped from V and 1 base from J, the junction kept 7 bases outside the gene matches. The CDR3 contains 14 residues. In germline, CDR1 is KGHSH, CDR2 LQKENI. As DNA, the CDR3 is TGTGCCAGCCGGCAGACAGGGCGGAACACTGAAGCTTTCTTT. This gives the protein CASRQTGRNTEAFF.

The J gene is TRBJ2-5, the V gene TRBV19; 10 positions match TRBD1. J gave up 3 bases and V 8 bases, and 9 bases lay outside the gene matches. The CDR3 is 15 amino acids. The germline CDR1 and CDR2 sequences are LNHDA and SQIVND (reference sequence). This CDR3 is CASGGTGTGEETQYF. The CDR3 DNA is TGTGCCAGTGGGGGGACCGGGACAGGGGAAGAGACCCAGTACTTC.

The sample holds a few counts of this clone. The chain employs TRBV2 and TRBJ1-1; D call uncertain. Germline assignment: CDR1 SNHLY and CDR2 FYNNEI. V was shortened by 3 bases and J by 1 base, with 12 bases between the two germline ends. This CDR3 has 15 amino acids. The CDR3 reads CASSDGVATNTEAFF. The CDR3, as DNA: TGTGCCAGCAGTGACGGGGTGGCCACGAACACTGAAGCTTTCTTT.

This clone was picked up a small number of times. The chain couples TRBV5-1 to TRBJ2-1, with a possible D match to TRBD2 (5 bases). The V gene lost 4 bases and the J gene lost 0 bases, with 14 bases spanning the gap. The CDR3 has 16 residues. Looked up from germline, CDR1 is SGHRS and CDR2 is YFSETQ. The CDR3 nucleotides are TGCGCCAGCAGCCGTACCACTAGGAGCTCCTACAATGAGCAGTTCTTC. Residues: CASSRTTRSSYNEQFF.

This clone was seen only a few times. V usage is TRBV5-4 and J usage is TRBJ2-7, with D possibly TRBD2 on 5 matching bases. CDR1 is SGHNT and CDR2 is YYREEE in the germline V gene (reference sequence). With 4 bases removed from V and 3 bases from J, the gap between germline ends came to 11 bases. The CDR3 is made up of 13 amino acids. CDR3 in DNA: TGTGCCAGCAGCGGGTGGACTGACTACGAGCAGTACTTC. Amino acid sequence: CASSGWTDYEQYF.

The rearrangement links TRBV7-9 to TRBJ2-5; TRBD2 matches at 8 bases. Germline-derived CDR1 and CDR2 are SEHNR and FQNEAQ (reference sequence). Trimming removed 1 base from V and 9 bases from J; junction bases left unmatched: 10. The CDR3 totals 15 residues. The CDR3 loop reads CASSLGTGLVVPQYF. The CDR3, as DNA: TGTGCCAGCAGCTTAGGAACGGGACTAGTGGTCCCCCAGTACTTC.

The V and J genes are TRBV9 and TRBJ2-2, with unresolved D. Between the trimmed V and J ends, which lost 3 bases and 1 base, there was a span of 7 bases. This CDR3 region has 14 residues. Germline CDR1 reads SGDLS; CDR2 reads YYNGEE. CDR3 protein: CASSARQNTGELFF. In DNA, the CDR3 is TGTGCCAGCAGCGCCCGACAGAACACCGGGGAGCTGTTTTTT.

The rearrangement uses TRBV15 and TRBJ2-1; 7 bases line up with TRBD2. Germline lookup yields CDR1 LNHNV and CDR2 YYDKDF (reference sequence). The CDR3 covers 16 residues. The V segment lost 0 bases and the J segment 4 bases; nucleotides outside the gene matches: 6. The CDR3 here is CATSRDRREPYNEQFF. The CDR3 DNA is TGTGCCACCAGCAGAGATCGGCGGGAGCCGTACAATGAGCAGTTCTTC.

This clone showed up just a few times. The V and J genes are TRBV4-3 and TRBJ1-2, with D perhaps TRBD1 (5 bases). The CDR3 runs to 15 residues. V shed 1 base and J shed 4 bases, with 13 bases lying between them. The germline CDR1 and CDR2 sequences are LGHNA and YSLEER. The CDR3: CASSQAGGFGYGYTF. The CDR3 DNA reads as TGCGCCAGCAGCCAAGCGGGGGGGTTTGGCTATGGCTACACCTTC.

This clone has more than one count but fewer than ten. Other DNA sequences from this sample encode an identical CDR3 as well. This chain joins TRBV5-1 and TRBJ2-1; 13 bases map to TRBD2. The CDR3 is 15 residues long. The germline V gene encodes CDR1 SGHRS and CDR2 YFSETQ. J lost 4 bases, V lost 3 bases, and 1 base had no gene match. The chain's CDR3 is CASSSGLAGYNEQFF. CDR3 DNA sequence: TGCGCCAGCAGCTCGGGACTAGCGGGATACAATGAGCAGTTCTTC.

This clone showed up just a few times. Other DNA sequences in this sample translate to the same CDR3. V is TRBV18 and J is TRBJ2-5; D is perhaps TRBD2 (6 bases). The CDR3 consists of 12 residues. Germline CDR1 is KGHSH and CDR2 is LQKENI. Trimming took off 4 bases at V and 5 bases at J, with 8 bases between the two ends. DNA of the CDR3: TGTGCCAGCTCACAGGGGAGGGAGACCCAGTACTTC. It encodes CASSQGRETQYF.

The rearrangement joins TRBV5-5 to TRBJ1-5; 9 bases fit TRBD1. V lost 4 bases, J lost 5 bases, and 10 bases stayed unmatched. The CDR3 runs 16 residues. CDR1 SGHKS and CDR2 YYEKEE come from the germline V gene (reference sequence). The CDR3 nucleotides are TGTGCCAGCAGCCCGACAGGGGGGCCCGGGGATCAGCCCCAGCATTTT. Its translation: CASSPTGGPGDQPQHF.

The genes are TRBV5-1 and TRBJ1-5, with TRBD1 matching over 8 bases. Looked up from germline, CDR1 is SGHRS and CDR2 is YFSETQ. The ends lost 1 base at V and 7 bases at J; junction bases unmatched: 10. The CDR3 totals 16 residues. The CDR3 region has the DNA TGCGCCAGCAGCTTGATAGGACAGGGCCTTTGGCAGCCCCAGCATTTT. Translated: CASSLIGQGLWQPQHF.

There are a few counts of this clone. The rearrangement links TRBV5-1 to TRBJ2-3; D not resolved. CDR3 length equals 13 residues. V was trimmed by 0 bases and J by 2 bases, leaving 4 bases between them. Germline CDR1 SGHRS, CDR2 YFSETQ. The CDR3 is CASSLAFTDTQYF. The CDR3 bases are TGCGCCAGCAGCTTGGCCTTCACAGATACGCAGTATTTT.

A few counts support this clone. The V gene is TRBV11-2, the J gene TRBJ2-7, with D possibly being TRBD1 (6 bases). V was cut by 8 bases and J by 7 bases, with 24 bases left in between. The CDR3 covers 15 residues. Germline V gene data show CDR1 as SGHAT and CDR2 as FQNNGV. This chain's CDR3 is CASRSPGPQDREQYF. The CDR3 DNA reads TGTGCCAGCCGCTCTCCAGGACCGCAAGACAGGGAGCAGTACTTC.

This clone was observed a handful of times. The V call is TRBV2, the J call TRBJ1-2, with D hard to call. The germline V gene encodes CDR1 SNHLY and CDR2 FYNNEI. V lost 1 base and J 4 bases, leaving 10 bases between the germline ends. The CDR3 loop spans 14 amino acids. The CDR3 DNA reads as TGTGCCAGCAGTGAAGTGAGGTTTGCCTATGGCTACACCTTC. Its protein product is CASSEVRFAYGYTF.

The chain carries TRBV29-1 and TRBJ2-1; 9 nucleotides agree with TRBD2. The CDR3 has 18 amino acids. Germline trimming cut 6 bases from V and 7 bases from J; bases unmatched to any gene: 22. Germline V gene data show CDR1 as SQVTM and CDR2 as ANQGSEA. CDR3: CSVRTFPGGGRAVNEQFF. CDR3 bases: TGCAGCGTCCGCACCTTTCCCGGGGGCGGGAGGGCCGTAAATGAGCAGTTCTTC.

The chain combines TRBV30 with TRBJ2-7; TRBD2 matches 7 bases. Looked up from germline, CDR1 is GTSNPN and CDR2 is SVGIG (reference sequence). The CDR3 extends over 10 amino acids. CDR3 loop: CGLGGEVQYF. The CDR3 bases are TGTGGGTTGGGGGGGGAGGTGCAGTACTTC.

CDR3 sequence: CASSFRFAGQDSPLHF. CDR3 nucleotide sequence: TGCGCCAGCAGCTTTCGATTTGCGGGACAGGATTCACCCCTCCACTTT. The rearrangement links TRBV5-1 to TRBJ1-6; 8 bases fit TRBD1. Germline values: CDR1 SGHRS, CDR2 YFSETQ. V was pared by 2 bases and J by 8 bases, with 9 bases of the junction left unmatched. The CDR3 runs 16 residues.

This clone was counted only a few times. The chain uses TRBV4-3 and TRBJ2-4; a possible D gene is TRBD2 (6 bases). Trimming pared 0 bases from V and 7 bases from J, leaving 10 bases between. This CDR3 is 14 amino acids long. Germline CDR1 and CDR2: LGHNA and YSLEER. CDR3: CASSQDNRGNIQYF. The CDR3 nucleotides are TGCGCCAGCAGCCAAGATAATCGGGGGAACATTCAGTACTTC.

The chain couples TRBV19 to TRBJ2-2; D perhaps matches TRBD1 (5 bases). Germline V CDR1 and CDR2: LNHDA, SQIVND (reference sequence). The CDR3 has 16 residues. The germline V and J ends were trimmed by 5 bases and 1 base, with 14 bases remaining between them. DNA for the CDR3: TGTGCCAGTAGTCCCTATCGGCAGGGGAACACCGGGGAGCTGTTTTTT. It translates to CASSPYRQGNTGELFF.

This clone came up a few times. CDR3 nucleotides: TGCGCCAGCAGGGATGTCGACAGTGAGCAGTATTTT. Its translation: CASRDVDSEQYF. The V and J genes are TRBV5-1 and TRBJ2-3; D may be TRBD1 (5 bases). CDR3 length: 12 amino acids. Looked up from germline, CDR1 is SGHRS and CDR2 is YFSETQ. V was shortened by 5 bases and J by 11 bases, with 15 bases between the two germline ends.

CDR3 sequence reads: CASSLVQGGNEQFF. CDR3 DNA: TGTGCCAGCAGCTTGGTTCAGGGAGGGAATGAGCAGTTCTTC. V and J are TRBV5-4 and TRBJ2-1; 7 bases fit TRBD2. J was trimmed by 7 bases and V by 0 bases; bases with no gene match: 4. The CDR3 totals 14 residues. The germline gives CDR1 SGHNT, CDR2 YYREEE (reference sequence). The variable domain in full, completed from reference TRBV5-4 and TRBJ2-1, reads ETGVTQSPTHLIKTRGQQVTLRCSSQSGHNTVSWYQQALGQGPQFIFQYYREEENGRGNFPPRFSGLQFPNYSSELNVNALELDDSALYLCASSLVQGGNEQFFGPGTRLTVL.

This clone was found a few times. This chain links TRBV15 with TRBJ2-3, with 13 positions matching TRBD2. The V and J ends lost 0 bases and 5 bases, in that order; junction bases with no gene match: 2. Germline CDR1 is LNHNV and CDR2 is YYDKDF (reference sequence). The CDR3 consists of 16 residues. As DNA, the CDR3 is TGTGCCACCAGCAGAGACGGGACTAGCGGGGAAGATACGCAGTATTTT. The encoded protein is CATSRDGTSGEDTQYF.

This clone appeared a few times. This rearrangement joins TRBV5-1 to TRBJ2-7, with a possible D match to TRBD1 (5 bases). The CDR3 sequence is 15 residues long. The germline V gene has CDR1 SGHRS and CDR2 YFSETQ. V dropped 0 bases and J dropped 0 bases, with 10 bases sitting between them. CDR3 nucleotides: TGCGCCAGCAGCTTGGAAGGGGTGGTCTCCTACGAGCAGTACTTC. It codes for CASSLEGVVSYEQYF.